In its sample, the clone carrying this TCR beta chain was seen many times. Antigen unknown. The V end lost 3 bases, the J end lost 6 bases, and 9 bases lay between the germline ends. Germline V gene lookup returns CDR1 LNHDA and CDR2 SQIVND (reference sequence). The CDR3 spans 13 residues. This sample was included in a study of Graves' ophthalmopathy and Graves' hyperthyroidism. Study summary: Cases classed as stable hyperthyroidism had no ophthalmopathy within 18 months of follow-up.

Study-wide results and limits: Detection in blood was also observed for most expanded thyroid clonotypes above 0.001 frequency.

Amplified material comprised TCR beta CDR3 regions derived from RNA transcripts. The first round was an RT-PCR with HTBI primers, and the second round was a multiplex PCR. Via MiXCR, TCRdb re-called the multiplex PCR reads, giving one row per CDR3 protein. The data contain 900,000 to 1,200,000 distinct CDR3 sequences, roughly two fifths of them singletons. The TCR originated in an adult man with Graves' hyperthyroidism. The J gene is TRBJ1-5, the V gene TRBV19; a possible D gene is TRBD1 (5 bases). Sequences were obtained from peripheral blood or thyroid tissue (not recorded which). CDR3 region: CASSMTGGQPQHF. The CDR3 DNA is TGTGCCAGTAGTATGACCGGGGGTCAGCCCCAGCATTTT. Looking up the rest from reference TRBV19 and TRBJ1-5 gives the full variable domain: DGGITQSPKYLFRKEGQNVTLSCEQNLNHDAMYWYRQDPGQGLRLIYYSQIVNDFQKGDIAEGYSVSREKKESFPLTVTSAQKNPTAFYLCASSMTGGQPQHFGDGTRLSIL.